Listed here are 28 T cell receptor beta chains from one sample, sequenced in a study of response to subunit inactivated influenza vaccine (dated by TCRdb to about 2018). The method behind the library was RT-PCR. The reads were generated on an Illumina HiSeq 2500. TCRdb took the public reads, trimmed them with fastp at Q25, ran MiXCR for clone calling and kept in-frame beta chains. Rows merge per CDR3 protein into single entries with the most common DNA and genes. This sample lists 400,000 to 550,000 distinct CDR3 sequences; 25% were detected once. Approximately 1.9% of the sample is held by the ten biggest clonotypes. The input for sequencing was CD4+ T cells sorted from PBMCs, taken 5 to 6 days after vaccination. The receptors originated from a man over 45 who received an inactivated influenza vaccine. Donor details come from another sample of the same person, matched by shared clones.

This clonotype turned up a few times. The CDR3 DNA follows: TGTGCCAGCAGCGACGGGGGACTTCGTGAAGCTTTCTTT. This sequence encodes CASSDGGLREAFF. This chain joins TRBV9 and TRBJ1-1; a weak D match, TRBD1 (5 bases). Trimming stripped 3 bases from V and 7 bases from J, with 13 bases between. This CDR3 spans 13 amino acids. Per germline, CDR1 SGDLS and CDR2 YYNGEE.

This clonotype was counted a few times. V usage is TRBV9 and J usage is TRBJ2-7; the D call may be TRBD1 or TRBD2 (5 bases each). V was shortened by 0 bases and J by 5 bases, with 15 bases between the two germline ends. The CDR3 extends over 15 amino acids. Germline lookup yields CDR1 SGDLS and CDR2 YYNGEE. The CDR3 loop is CASSVAEGRINEQYF. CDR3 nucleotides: TGTGCCAGCAGCGTAGCTGAGGGGAGAATTAACGAGCAGTACTTC.

DNA for the CDR3: TGTGCCAGCAGCCCTATGGCTGGAAACAATGAGCAGTTCTTC. It is translated as CASSPMAGNNEQFF. The chain couples TRBV4-2 to TRBJ2-1, with no clear D. V shed 4 bases and J shed 5 bases, with 12 bases lying between them. The germline gives CDR1 LGHNA, CDR2 YNFKEQ. The CDR3 loop spans 14 amino acids.

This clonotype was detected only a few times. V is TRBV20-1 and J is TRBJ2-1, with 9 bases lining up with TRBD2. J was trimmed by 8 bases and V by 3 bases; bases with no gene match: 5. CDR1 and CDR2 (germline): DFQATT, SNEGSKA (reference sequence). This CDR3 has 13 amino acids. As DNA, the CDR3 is TGCAGTGCTAGGCGGGGGGGCGTGGATGAGCAGTTCTTC. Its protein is CSARRGGVDEQFF.

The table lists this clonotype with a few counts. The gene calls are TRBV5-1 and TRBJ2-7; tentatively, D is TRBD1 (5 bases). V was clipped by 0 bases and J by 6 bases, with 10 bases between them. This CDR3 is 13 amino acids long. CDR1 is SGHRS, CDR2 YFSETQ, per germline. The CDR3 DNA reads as TGCGCCAGCAGCTTGGCGTCAGGGATCGAGCAGTACTTC. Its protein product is CASSLASGIEQYF.

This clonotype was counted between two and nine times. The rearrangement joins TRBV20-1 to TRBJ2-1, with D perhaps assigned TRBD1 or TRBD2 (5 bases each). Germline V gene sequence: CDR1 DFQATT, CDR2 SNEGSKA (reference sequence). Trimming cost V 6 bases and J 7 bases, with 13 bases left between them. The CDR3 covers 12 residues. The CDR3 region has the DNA TGCAGTGCGGGGACGCCCAGGAATGAGCAGTTCTTC. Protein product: CSAGTPRNEQFF.

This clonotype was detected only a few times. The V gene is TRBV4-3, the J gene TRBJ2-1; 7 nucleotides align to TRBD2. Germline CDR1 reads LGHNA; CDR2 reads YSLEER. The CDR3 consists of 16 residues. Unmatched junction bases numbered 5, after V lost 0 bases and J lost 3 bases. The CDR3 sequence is CASSQDSRGDYNEQFF. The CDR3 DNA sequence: TGCGCCAGCAGCCAAGATAGCCGGGGGGACTACAATGAGCAGTTCTTC.

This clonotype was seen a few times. In nucleotides, the CDR3 is TGTGCCAGCAGCTTAGGCAGCTACCGCGCTTTCTTT. Translated, it gives CASSLGSYRAFF. V is TRBV7-2 and J is TRBJ1-1; D remains ambiguous. This CDR3 region has 12 residues. Germline assignment: CDR1 SGHTA and CDR2 FQGNSA. V gave up 1 base and J gave up 11 bases, with 11 bases separating them.

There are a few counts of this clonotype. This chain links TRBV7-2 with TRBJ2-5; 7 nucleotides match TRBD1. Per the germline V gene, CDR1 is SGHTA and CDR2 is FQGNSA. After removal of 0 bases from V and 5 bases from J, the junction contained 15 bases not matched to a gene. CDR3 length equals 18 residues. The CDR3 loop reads CASSLARYLTGTVETQYF. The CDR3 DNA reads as TGTGCCAGCAGCTTAGCTAGATATTTGACAGGGACGGTGGAGACCCAGTACTTC.

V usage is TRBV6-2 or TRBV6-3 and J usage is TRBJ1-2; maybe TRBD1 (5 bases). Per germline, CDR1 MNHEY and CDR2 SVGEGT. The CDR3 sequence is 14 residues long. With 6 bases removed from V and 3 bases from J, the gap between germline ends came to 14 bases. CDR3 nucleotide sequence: TGTGCCAGCAGCCAGGGCATCACGGACTATGGCTACACCTTC. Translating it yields CASSQGITDYGYTF.

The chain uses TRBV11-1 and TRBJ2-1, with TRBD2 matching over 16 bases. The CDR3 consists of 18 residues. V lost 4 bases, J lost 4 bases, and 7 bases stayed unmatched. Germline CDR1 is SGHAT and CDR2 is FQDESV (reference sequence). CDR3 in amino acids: CASSSGLAGGPRYNEQFF. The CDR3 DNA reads TGTGCCAGCAGCTCGGGACTAGCGGGAGGGCCACGTTACAATGAGCAGTTCTTC.

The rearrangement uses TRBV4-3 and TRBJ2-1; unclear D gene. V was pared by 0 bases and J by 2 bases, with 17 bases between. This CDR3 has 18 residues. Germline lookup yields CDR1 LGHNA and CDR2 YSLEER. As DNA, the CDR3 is TGCGCCAGCAGCCAAGATCCCCCATCCCGGGTCGCCTACAATGAGCAGTTCTTC. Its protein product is CASSQDPPSRVAYNEQFF.

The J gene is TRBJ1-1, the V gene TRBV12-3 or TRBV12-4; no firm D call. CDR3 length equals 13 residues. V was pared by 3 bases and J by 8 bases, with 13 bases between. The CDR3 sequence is CASSLFRVQEAFF. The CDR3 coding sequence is TGTGCCAGCAGTTTGTTCAGAGTCCAAGAAGCTTTCTTT.

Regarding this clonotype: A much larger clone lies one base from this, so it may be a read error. This CDR3 is CASRGGRGGGRETQCF. Written as DNA, the CDR3 is TGCGCCAGCAGGGGCGGTAGAGGCGGGGGGCGGGAGACCCAGTGCTTC. The J gene is TRBJ2-5, the V gene TRBV4-1; 8 bases align to TRBD2. CDR1 is MGHRA, CDR2 YSYEKL, per germline. This CDR3 contains 16 residues.

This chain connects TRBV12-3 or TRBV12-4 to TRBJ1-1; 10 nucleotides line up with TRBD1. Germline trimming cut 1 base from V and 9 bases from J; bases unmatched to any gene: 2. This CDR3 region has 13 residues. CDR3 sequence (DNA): TGTGCCAGCAGTTTAGTGGGACAGGGGAAAGCTTTCTTT. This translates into CASSLVGQGKAFF.

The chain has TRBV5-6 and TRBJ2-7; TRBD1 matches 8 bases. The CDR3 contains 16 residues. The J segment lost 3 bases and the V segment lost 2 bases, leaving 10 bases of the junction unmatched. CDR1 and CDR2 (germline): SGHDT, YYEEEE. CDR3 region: CASSFIATGGNYEQYF. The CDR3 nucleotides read TGTGCCAGCAGCTTCATTGCAACAGGGGGGAACTACGAGCAGTACTTC.

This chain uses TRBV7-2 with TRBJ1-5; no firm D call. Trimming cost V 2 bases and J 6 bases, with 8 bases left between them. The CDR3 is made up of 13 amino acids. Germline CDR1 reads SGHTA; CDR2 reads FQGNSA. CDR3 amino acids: CASSLRVTQPQHF. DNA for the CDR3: TGTGCCAGCAGCTTACGCGTCACTCAGCCCCAGCATTTT.

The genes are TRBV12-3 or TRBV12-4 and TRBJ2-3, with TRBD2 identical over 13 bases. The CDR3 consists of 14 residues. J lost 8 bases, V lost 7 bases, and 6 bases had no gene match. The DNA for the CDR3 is TGTGCCAGCACCGGGACTAGCGGGGAAGTTACGCAGTATTTT. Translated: CASTGTSGEVTQYF.

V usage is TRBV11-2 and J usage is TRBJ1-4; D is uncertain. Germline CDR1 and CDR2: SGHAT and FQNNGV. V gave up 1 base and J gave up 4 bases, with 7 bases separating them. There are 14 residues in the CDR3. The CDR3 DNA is TGTGCCAGCAGCTTAGGTCGGCATAATGAAAAACTGTTTTTT. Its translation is CASSLGRHNEKLFF.

CDR3 bases: TGTGCCAGCACCCCTTCTGGAGTAGCGGCATACAATGAGCAGTTCTTC. This encodes CASTPSGVAAYNEQFF. V and J are TRBV6-1 and TRBJ2-1; perhaps TRBD2 as D (6 bases). The V gene's germline CDR1 is MNHNS and CDR2 SASEGT. Trimming pared 7 bases from V and 4 bases from J, leaving 20 bases between. The CDR3 is made up of 16 amino acids.

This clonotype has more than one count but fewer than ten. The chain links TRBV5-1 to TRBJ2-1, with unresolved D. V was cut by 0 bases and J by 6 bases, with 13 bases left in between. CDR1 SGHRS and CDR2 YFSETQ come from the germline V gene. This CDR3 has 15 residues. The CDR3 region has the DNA TGCGCCAGCAGCTTGGTTCAGGCCCTGGGCAATGAGCAGTTCTTC. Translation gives CASSLVQALGNEQFF.

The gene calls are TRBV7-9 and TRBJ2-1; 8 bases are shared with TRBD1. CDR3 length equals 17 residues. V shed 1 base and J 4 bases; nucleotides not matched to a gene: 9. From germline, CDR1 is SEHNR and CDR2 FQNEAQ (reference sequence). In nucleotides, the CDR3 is TGTGCCAGCAGCTTAGACTCGGGACAGGTTCGGTACAATGAGCAGTTCTTC. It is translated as CASSLDSGQVRYNEQFF.

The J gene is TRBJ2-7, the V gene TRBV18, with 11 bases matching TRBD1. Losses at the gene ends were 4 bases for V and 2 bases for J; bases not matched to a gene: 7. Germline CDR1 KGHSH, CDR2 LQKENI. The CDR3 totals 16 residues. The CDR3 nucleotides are TGTGCCAGCTCACTCTTGCCGGGACAGGGGGCCTACGAGCAGTACTTC. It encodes CASSLLPGQGAYEQYF. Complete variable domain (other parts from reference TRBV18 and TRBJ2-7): NAGVMQNPRHLVRRRGQEARLRCSPMKGHSHVYWYRQLPEEGLKFMVYLQKENIIDESGMPKERFSAEFPKEGPSILRIQQVVRGDSAAYFCASSLLPGQGAYEQYFGPGTRLTVT.

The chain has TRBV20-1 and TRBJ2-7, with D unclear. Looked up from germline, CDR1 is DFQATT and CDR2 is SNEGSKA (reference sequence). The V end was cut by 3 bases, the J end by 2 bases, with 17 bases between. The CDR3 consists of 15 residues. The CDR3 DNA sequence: TGCAGTGCTAGCCCTACAGATTCGCACCCCTACGAGCAGTACTTC. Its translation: CSASPTDSHPYEQYF.

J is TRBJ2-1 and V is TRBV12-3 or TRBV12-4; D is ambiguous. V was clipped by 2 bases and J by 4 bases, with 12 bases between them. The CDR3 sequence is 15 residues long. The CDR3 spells CASSLWGPNYNEQFF. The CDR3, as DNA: TGTGCCAGCAGTTTATGGGGTCCCAATTACAATGAGCAGTTCTTC.

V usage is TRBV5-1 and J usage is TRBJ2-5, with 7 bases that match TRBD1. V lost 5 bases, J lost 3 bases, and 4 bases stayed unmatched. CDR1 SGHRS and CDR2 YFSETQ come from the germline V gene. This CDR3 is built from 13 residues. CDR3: CASRTGTEETQYF. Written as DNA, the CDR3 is TGCGCCAGCAGGACCGGGACAGAAGAGACCCAGTACTTC.

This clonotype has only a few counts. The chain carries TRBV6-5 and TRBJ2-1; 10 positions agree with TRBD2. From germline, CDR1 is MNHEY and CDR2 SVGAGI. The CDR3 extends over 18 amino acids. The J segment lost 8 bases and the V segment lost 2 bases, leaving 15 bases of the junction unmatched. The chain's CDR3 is CASSYTLGSGGALDEQFF. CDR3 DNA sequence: TGTGCCAGCAGTTACACCCTAGGGAGCGGGGGGGCTTTAGATGAGCAGTTCTTC.

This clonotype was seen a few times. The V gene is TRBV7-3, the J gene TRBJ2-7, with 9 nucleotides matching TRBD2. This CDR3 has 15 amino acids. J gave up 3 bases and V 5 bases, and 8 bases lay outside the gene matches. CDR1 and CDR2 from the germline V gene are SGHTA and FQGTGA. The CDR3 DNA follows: TGTGCCAGCAGCCTAGACGCGGGAGGGATCTACGAGCAGTACTTC. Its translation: CASSLDAGGIYEQYF.